The 3 T cell receptor beta chains given below trace back to one sample, sequenced in a study of beta chain features in type 1 diabetes (dated by TCRdb to 2017 to 2018). General findings and caveats noted by the study authors: A moderate but significant shortening of TCRB CDR3 length was observed in type 1 diabetes patients in all four CD4+ subsets.

Library creation used the immunoSEQ multiplex PCR assay. The entire isolated RNA was reverse transcribed using the High Capacity cDNA Reverse Transcription Kit, and thus expressed TCRB transcripts were sequenced. In TCRdb, the immuneACCESS table is reduced to in-frame sequences with V and J assigned. These tables do not hold every clone; where another copy was compared, an unresolved V gene accounts for under half, and the others remain unexplained. Recorded for this sample are 250,000 to 350,000 clones; approximately 14% of them occurred a single time. The ten most abundant clones make up 0.017% of the sample. Antigens of these TCRs are unknown. Input material: naive CD4+ T cells from blood. The cell subset or site label, as the study defines it: true naive CD4+ T cells. These receptors all come from a man aged 30-40 years with type 1 diabetes.

CDR3 sequence: CASSQRDRGGTQYF. As DNA, the CDR3 is TGTGCCAGCAGCCAACGGGACAGAGGGGGGACCCAGTACTTC. V usage is TRBV7-9 and J usage is TRBJ2-5; 7 bases map to TRBD1. Trimming at V came to 5 bases and at J to 7 bases, leaving 10 bases not matched to a gene. The CDR3 has 14 residues. The V gene's germline CDR1 is SEHNR and CDR2 FQNEAQ (reference sequence).

The rearrangement uses TRBV28 and TRBJ2-2, with D maybe TRBD2 (5 bases). This CDR3 is built from 15 residues. Germline CDR1 reads MDHEN; CDR2 reads SYDVKM. V was clipped by 7 bases and J by 6 bases, with 18 bases between them. The chain's CDR3 is CASNADSPGAGELFF. CDR3 nucleotides: TGTGCCAGCAACGCGGACTCCCCAGGCGCCGGGGAGCTGTTTTTT.

J is TRBJ2-2 and V is TRBV7-3; 8 bases map to TRBD1. The ends lost 5 bases at V and 1 base at J; junction bases unmatched: 6. Germline V gene sequence: CDR1 SGHTA, CDR2 FQGTGA. The CDR3 loop spans 16 amino acids. In DNA, the CDR3 is TGTGCCAGCAGCCGAACCGGGACAGGGAACACCGGGGAGCTGTTTTTT. Protein: CASSRTGTGNTGELFF.